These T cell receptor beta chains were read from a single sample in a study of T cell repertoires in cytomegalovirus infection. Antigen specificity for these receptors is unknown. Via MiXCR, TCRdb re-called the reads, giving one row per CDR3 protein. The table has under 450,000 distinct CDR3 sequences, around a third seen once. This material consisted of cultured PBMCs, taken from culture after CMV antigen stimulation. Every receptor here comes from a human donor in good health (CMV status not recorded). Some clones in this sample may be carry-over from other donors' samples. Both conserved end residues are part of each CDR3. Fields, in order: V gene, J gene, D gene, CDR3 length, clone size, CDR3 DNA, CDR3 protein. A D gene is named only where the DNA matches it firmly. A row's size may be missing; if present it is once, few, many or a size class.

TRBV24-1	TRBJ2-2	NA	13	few	TGTGCCACCAAAAAAGATCCGGGGTCGGAGCTGTTTTTT	CATKKDPGSELFF
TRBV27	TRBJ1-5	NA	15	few	TGTGCCAGCAGTTTATGGACCATTAGCAATCAGCCCCAGCATTTT	CASSLWTISNQPQHF
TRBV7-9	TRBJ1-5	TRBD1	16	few	TGTGCCAGCAGCTCGAGGGACAGGGGTCGCAATCAGCCCCAGCATTTT	CASSSRDRGRNQPQHF
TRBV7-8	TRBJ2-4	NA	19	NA	TGTGCCAGCAGCTTTTCCCCTCTGAAAGCTATACAAGCCAAAAACATTCAGTACTTC	CASSFSPLKAIQAKNIQYF
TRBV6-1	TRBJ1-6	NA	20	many	TGTGCCAGCAGTTATCCGAAACGAAGACAGATAAGCTCCTATAATTCACCCCTCCACTTT	CASSYPKRRQISSYNSPLHF
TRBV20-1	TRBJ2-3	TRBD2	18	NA	TGCAGTGCTAGACAAGGACTAGCGGGAGAGATGGGTACAGATACGCAGTATTTT	CSARQGLAGEMGTDTQYF
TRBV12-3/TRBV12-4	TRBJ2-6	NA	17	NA	TGTGCCAGCTCCGTAATGGGCAAACTGGGAGGGGCCAACGTCCTGACTTTC	CASSVMGKLGGANVLTF
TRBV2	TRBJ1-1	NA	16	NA	TGTGCCAGCAGGGACGAGGCGATAGGGGCGAACACTGAAGCTTTCTTT	CASRDEAIGANTEAFF
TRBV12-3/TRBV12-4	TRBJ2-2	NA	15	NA	TGTGCCAGCAGCCCTCCAGGCGGGCCCACCGGGGAGCTGTTTTTT	CASSPPGGPTGELFF
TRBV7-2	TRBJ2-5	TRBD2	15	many	TGTGCCAGCAGCTTCAGGGCAGCGGGAGTGGAGACCCAGTACTTC	CASSFRAAGVETQYF
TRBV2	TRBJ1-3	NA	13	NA	TGTGCCAGCGGAGGCCGGGCTGGAAACACCATATATTTT	CASGGRAGNTIYF
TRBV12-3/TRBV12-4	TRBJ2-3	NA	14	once	TGTGCCAGCACCCTTTCCGGGGGCACAGATACGCAGTATTTT	CASTLSGGTDTQYF